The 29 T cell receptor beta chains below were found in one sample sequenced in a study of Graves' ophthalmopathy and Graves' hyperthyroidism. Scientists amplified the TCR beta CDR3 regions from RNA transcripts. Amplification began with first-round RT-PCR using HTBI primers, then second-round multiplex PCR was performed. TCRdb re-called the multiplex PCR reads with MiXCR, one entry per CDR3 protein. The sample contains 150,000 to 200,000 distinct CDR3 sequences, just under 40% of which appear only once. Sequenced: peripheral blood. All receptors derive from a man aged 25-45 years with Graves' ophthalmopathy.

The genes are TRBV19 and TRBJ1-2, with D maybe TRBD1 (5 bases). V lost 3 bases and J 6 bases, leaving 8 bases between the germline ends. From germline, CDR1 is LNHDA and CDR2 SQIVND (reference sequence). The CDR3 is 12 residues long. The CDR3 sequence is CASSIPGDGYTF. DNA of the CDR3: TGTGCCAGTAGTATTCCGGGGGATGGCTACACCTTC. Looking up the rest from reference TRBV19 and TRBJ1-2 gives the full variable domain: DGGITQSPKYLFRKEGQNVTLSCEQNLNHDAMYWYRQDPGQGLRLIYYSQIVNDFQKGDIAEGYSVSREKKESFPLTVTSAQKNPTAFYLCASSIPGDGYTFGSGTRLTVV.

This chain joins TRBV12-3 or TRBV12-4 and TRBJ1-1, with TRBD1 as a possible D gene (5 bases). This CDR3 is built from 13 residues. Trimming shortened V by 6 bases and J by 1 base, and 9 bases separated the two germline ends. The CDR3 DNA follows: TGTGCCAGCAGCCAGGGCTGGAACACTGAAGCTTTCTTT. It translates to CASSQGWNTEAFF.

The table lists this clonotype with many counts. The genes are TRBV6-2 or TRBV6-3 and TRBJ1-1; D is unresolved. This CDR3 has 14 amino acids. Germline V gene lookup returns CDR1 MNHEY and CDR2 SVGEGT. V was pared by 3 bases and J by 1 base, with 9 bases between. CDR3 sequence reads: CASSYGQWNTEAFF. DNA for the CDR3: TGTGCCAGCAGTTATGGGCAATGGAACACTGAAGCTTTCTTT.

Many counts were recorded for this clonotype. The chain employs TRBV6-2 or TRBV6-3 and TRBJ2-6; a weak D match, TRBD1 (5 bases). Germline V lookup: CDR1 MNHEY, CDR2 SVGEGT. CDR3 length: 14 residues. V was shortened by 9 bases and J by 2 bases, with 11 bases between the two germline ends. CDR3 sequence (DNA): TGTGCCAGTAAAGGCAGGGCTGGGGCCAACGTCCTGACTTTC. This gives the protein CASKGRAGANVLTF.

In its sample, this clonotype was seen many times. DNA of the CDR3: TGCAGTGCTAGAGAGAACTACGAGCAGTACTTC. Protein product: CSARENYEQYF. J is TRBJ2-7 and V is TRBV20-1; D gene uncertain. Germline loops: CDR1 DFQATT, CDR2 SNEGSKA (reference sequence). The CDR3 extends over 11 amino acids. Trimming stripped 0 bases from V and 3 bases from J, with 3 bases between.

CDR3 sequence reads: CASSLYPFKDSEAFF. The CDR3 bases are TGCGCCAGCAGCTTGTATCCCTTCAAGGACTCTGAAGCTTTCTTT. The gene calls are TRBV5-1 and TRBJ1-1; D unclear. Per germline, CDR1 SGHRS and CDR2 YFSETQ. The CDR3 is 15 amino acids. The ends were cut back, 1 base at V and 6 bases at J, with 16 bases in the middle.

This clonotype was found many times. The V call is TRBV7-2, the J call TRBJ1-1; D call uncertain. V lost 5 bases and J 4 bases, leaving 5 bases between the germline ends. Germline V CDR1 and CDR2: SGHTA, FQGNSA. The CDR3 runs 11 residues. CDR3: CASSQTTEAFF. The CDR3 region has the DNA TGTGCCAGCAGCCAAACCACTGAAGCTTTCTTT.

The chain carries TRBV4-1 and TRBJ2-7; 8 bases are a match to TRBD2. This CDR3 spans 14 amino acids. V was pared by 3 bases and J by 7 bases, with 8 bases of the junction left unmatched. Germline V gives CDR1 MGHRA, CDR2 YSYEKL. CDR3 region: CASSQWRGVPEQYF. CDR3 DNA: TGCGCCAGCAGCCAGTGGCGGGGGGTTCCAGAGCAGTACTTC.

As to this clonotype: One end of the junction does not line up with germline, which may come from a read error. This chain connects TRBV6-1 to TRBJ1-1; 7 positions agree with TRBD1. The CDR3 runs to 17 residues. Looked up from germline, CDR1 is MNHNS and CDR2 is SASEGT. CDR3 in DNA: TGTGCCGGCAGTGAAATTTGGCCTTCAGCAGGGGGAACTGAAGCTTTCTTT. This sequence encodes CAGSEIWPSAGGTEAFF.

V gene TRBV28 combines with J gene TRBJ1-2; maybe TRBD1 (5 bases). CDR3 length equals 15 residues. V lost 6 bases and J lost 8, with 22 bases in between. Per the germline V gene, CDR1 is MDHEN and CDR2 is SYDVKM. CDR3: CASSPLQTDYRGYTF. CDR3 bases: TGTGCCAGCAGCCCACTCCAGACAGACTACAGGGGCTACACCTTC.

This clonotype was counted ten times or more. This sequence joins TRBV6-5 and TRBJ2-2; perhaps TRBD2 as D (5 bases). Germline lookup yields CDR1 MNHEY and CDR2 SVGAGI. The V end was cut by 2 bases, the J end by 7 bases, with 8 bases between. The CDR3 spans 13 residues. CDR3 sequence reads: CASSYAGNGELFF. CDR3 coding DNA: TGTGCCAGCAGTTACGCCGGGAACGGGGAGCTGTTTTTT.

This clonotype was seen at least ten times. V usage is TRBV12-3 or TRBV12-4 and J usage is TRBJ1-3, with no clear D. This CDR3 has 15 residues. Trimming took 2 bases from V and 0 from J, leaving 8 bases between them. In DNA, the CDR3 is TGTGCCAGCAGTTTAAAGCCCGTCTCTGGAAACACCATATATTTT. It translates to CASSLKPVSGNTIYF.

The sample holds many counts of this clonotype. CDR3 sequence reads: CAWSEGARVIGELFF. The CDR3 DNA sequence: TGTGCCTGGAGTGAGGGGGCGCGTGTGATCGGGGAGCTGTTTTTT. V usage is TRBV30 and J usage is TRBJ2-2; 7 bases match TRBD1. This CDR3 contains 15 residues. The germline V gene encodes CDR1 GTSNPN and CDR2 SVGIG (reference sequence). Unmatched junction bases numbered 9, after V lost 1 base and J lost 7 bases.

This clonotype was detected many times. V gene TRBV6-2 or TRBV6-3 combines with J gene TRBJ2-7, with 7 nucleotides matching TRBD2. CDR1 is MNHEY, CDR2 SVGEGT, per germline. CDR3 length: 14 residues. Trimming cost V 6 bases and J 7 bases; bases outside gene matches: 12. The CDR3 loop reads CASRPWEGTGEQYF. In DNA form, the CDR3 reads TGTGCCAGCAGACCCTGGGAGGGGACTGGGGAGCAGTACTTC.

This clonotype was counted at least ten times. The CDR3: CASRVQETQYF. The CDR3 DNA reads as TGTGCCAGCAGAGTCCAAGAGACCCAGTACTTC. The chain is built from TRBV6-1 and TRBJ2-5, with D hard to call. Germline-derived CDR1 and CDR2 are MNHNS and SASEGT. V was trimmed by 6 bases and J by 1 base, leaving 3 bases between them. The length of the CDR3 is 11 residues.

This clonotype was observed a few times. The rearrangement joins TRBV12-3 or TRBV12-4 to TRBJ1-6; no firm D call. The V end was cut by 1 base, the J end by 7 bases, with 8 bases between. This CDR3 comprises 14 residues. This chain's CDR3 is CASSLGFGNSPLHF. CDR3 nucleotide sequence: TGTGCCAGCAGTTTAGGGTTCGGCAATTCACCCCTCCACTTT.

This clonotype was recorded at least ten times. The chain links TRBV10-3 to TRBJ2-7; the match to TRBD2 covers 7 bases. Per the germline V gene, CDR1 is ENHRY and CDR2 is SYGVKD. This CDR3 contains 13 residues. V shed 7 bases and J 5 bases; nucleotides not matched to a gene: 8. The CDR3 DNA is TGTGCCATCACGCCTAGCGGAGGTGACGAGCAGTACTTC. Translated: CAITPSGGDEQYF.

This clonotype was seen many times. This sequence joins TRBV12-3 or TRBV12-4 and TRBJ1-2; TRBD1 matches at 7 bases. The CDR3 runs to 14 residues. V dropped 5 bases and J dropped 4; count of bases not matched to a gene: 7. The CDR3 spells CASSETGIGYGYTF. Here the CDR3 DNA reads TGTGCCAGCAGTGAGACAGGGATCGGCTATGGCTACACCTTC.

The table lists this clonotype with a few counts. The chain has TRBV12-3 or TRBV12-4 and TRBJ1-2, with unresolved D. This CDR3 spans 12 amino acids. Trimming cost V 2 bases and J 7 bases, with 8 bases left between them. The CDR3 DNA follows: TGTGCCAGCAGTTTAACGGGCCCTGGCTACACCTTC. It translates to CASSLTGPGYTF.

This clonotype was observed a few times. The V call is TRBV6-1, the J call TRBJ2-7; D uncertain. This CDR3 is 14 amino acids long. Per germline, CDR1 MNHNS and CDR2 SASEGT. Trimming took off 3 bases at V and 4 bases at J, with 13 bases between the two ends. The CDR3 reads CASSEVADGYEQYF. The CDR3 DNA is TGTGCCAGCAGTGAGGTCGCCGACGGTTACGAGCAGTACTTC.

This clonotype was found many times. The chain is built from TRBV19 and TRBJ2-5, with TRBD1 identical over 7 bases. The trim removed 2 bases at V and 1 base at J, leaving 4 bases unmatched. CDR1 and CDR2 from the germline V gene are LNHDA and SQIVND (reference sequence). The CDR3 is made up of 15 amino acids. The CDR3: CASSIIGTVQETQYF. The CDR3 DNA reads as TGTGCCAGTAGTATAATCGGGACAGTCCAAGAGACCCAGTACTTC.

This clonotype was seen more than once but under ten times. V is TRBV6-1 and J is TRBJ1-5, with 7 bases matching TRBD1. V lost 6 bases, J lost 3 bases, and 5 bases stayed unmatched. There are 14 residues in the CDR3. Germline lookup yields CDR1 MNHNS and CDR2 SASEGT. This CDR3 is CASRFDRVNQPQHF. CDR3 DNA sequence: TGTGCCAGCAGGTTCGACAGGGTCAATCAGCCCCAGCATTTT.

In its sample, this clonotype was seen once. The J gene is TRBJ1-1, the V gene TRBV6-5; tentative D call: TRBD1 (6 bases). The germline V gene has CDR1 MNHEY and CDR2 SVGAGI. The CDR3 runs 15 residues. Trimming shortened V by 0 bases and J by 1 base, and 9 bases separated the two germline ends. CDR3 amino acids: CASSYSAGANTEAFF. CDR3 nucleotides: TGTGCCAGCAGTTACTCGGCAGGGGCGAACACTGAAGCTTTCTTT.

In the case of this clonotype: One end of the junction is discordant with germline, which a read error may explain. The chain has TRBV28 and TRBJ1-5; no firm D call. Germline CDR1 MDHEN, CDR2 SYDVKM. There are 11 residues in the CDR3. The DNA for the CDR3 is TGTGCCTGCAGTTCCTATCAGCCCCAGCATTTT. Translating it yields CACSSYQPQHF.

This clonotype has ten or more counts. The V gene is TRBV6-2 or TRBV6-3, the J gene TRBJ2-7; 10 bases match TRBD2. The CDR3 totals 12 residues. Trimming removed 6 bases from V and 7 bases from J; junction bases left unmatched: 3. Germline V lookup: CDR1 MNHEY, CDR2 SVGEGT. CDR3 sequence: CASSRTSGEQYF. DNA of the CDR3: TGTGCCAGCAGCCGGACTAGCGGAGAGCAGTACTTC.

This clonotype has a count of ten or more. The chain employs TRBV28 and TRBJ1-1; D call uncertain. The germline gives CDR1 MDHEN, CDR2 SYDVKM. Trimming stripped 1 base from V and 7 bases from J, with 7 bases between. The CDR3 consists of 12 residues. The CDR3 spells CASSLSHSEAFF. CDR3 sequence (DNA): TGTGCCAGCAGTTTATCTCACAGTGAAGCTTTCTTT.

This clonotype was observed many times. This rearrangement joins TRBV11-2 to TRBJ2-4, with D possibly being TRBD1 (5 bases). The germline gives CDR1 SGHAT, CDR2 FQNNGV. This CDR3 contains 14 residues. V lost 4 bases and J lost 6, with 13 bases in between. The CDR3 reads CASSSTGQGNIQYF. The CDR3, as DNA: TGTGCCAGCAGCTCCACAGGCCAGGGAAACATTCAGTACTTC.

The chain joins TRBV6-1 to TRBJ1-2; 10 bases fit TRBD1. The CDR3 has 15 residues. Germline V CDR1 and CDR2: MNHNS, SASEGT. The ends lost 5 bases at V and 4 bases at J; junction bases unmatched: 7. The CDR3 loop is CASSPPGQGFYGYTF. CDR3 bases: TGTGCCAGCAGTCCCCCGGGACAGGGGTTCTATGGCTACACCTTC.

CDR3 protein: CASSGRAGRYEQYF. The DNA of the CDR3 is TGTGCCAGCAGTGGGCGGGCAGGCCGCTACGAGCAGTACTTC. The V call is TRBV28, the J call TRBJ2-7, with a weak D call TRBD2 (5 bases). The CDR3 has 14 residues. Trimming left V 5 bases short and J 3 bases short, with 14 bases between. Germline values: CDR1 MDHEN, CDR2 SYDVKM.